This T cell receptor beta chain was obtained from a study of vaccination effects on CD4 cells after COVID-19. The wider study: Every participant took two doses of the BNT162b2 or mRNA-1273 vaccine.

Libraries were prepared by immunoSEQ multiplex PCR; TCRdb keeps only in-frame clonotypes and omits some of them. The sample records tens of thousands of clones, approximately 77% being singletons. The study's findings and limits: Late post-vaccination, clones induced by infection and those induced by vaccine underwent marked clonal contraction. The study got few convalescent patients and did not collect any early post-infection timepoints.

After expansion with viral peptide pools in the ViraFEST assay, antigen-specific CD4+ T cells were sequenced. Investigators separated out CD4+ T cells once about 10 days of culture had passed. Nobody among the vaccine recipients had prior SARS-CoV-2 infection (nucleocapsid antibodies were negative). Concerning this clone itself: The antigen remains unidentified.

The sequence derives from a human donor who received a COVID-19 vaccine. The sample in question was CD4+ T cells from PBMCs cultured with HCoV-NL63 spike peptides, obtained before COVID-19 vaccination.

Written as DNA, the CDR3 is TGTGCCAGCTCATCCGGGGGAAACACCATATATTTT. It translates to CASSSGGNTIYF. This chain connects TRBV18 to TRBJ1-3; D not resolved. The CDR3 totals 12 residues. V shed 5 bases and J shed 4 bases, with 6 bases lying between them. The germline V gene has CDR1 KGHSH and CDR2 LQKENI.